The next 14 T cell receptor beta chains were all read from a single sample in a study of response to subunit inactivated influenza vaccine. TCRdb fed the RT-PCR reads into MiXCR, producing one record per CDR3 protein. The data contain about 650,000 distinct CDR3 sequences, around a sixth of them singletons. Sample: PBMCs from blood, taken 12 days after vaccination. These receptors came from a man over 45 who received an inactivated influenza vaccine.

This clonotype appeared a single time. The V and J genes are TRBV19 and TRBJ2-5; 7 bases agree with TRBD1. Germline lookup yields CDR1 LNHDA and CDR2 SQIVND (reference sequence). The CDR3 covers 13 residues. V shed 8 bases and J 2 bases; nucleotides not matched to a gene: 5. The CDR3 is CASARQGQETQYF. CDR3 sequence (DNA): TGTGCCAGTGCCCGACAGGGACAAGAGACCCAGTACTTC.

This clonotype was counted between two and nine times. The chain carries TRBV7-2 and TRBJ1-1, with a tentative D call TRBD1 (6 bases). Trimming took off 2 bases at V and 1 base at J, with 8 bases between the two ends. The CDR3 has 14 amino acids. The V gene's germline CDR1 is SGHTA and CDR2 FQGNSA. The CDR3 nucleotides read TGTGCCAGCAGCTTAAAGACAGGGAACACTGAAGCTTTCTTT. Protein product: CASSLKTGNTEAFF.

V gene TRBV20-1 combines with J gene TRBJ2-1, with D unclear. Between the trimmed V and J ends, which lost 3 bases and 8 bases, there was a span of 8 bases. Germline CDR1 DFQATT, CDR2 SNEGSKA (reference sequence). The CDR3 spans 11 residues. The CDR3 protein is CSASLEDEQFF. The CDR3 nucleotides are TGCAGTGCTAGCTTGGAAGATGAGCAGTTCTTC.

The chain recombines TRBV18 with TRBJ2-7; D is undetermined. V dropped 0 bases and J dropped 4 bases, with 10 bases sitting between them. From germline, CDR1 is KGHSH and CDR2 LQKENI. This CDR3 has 14 residues. The CDR3 nucleotides are TGTGCCAGCTCACCACCCGGGTTCGGATACGAGCAGTACTTC. It codes for CASSPPGFGYEQYF. The full variable domain, its missing parts supplied by reference TRBV18 and TRBJ2-7, is NAGVMQNPRHLVRRRGQEARLRCSPMKGHSHVYWYRQLPEEGLKFMVYLQKENIIDESGMPKERFSAEFPKEGPSILRIQQVVRGDSAAYFCASSPPGFGYEQYFGPGTRLTVT.

This clonotype was observed a few times. The gene calls are TRBV7-9 and TRBJ2-5; D is unclear. V lost 4 bases and J lost 1, with 13 bases in between. This CDR3 spans 15 amino acids. The germline CDR1 and CDR2 sequences are SEHNR and FQNEAQ (reference sequence). The CDR3 DNA reads as TGTGCCAGCAGCTCAAGCAATGCGGCCCAAGAGACCCAGTACTTC. This translates into CASSSSNAAQETQYF.

This clonotype was seen many times. The V gene is TRBV5-1, the J gene TRBJ2-3; D may be TRBD1 or TRBD2 (5 bases each). Germline V gene data show CDR1 as SGHRS and CDR2 as YFSETQ. Trimming cost V 4 bases and J 3 bases, with 12 bases left between them. The CDR3 contains 14 residues. CDR3 DNA sequence: TGCGCCAGCAGCCCGGGGCAGCCAACAGATACGCAGTATTTT. Its translation: CASSPGQPTDTQYF.

V is TRBV20-1 and J is TRBJ2-1; TRBD2 agrees at 16 bases. There are 15 residues in the CDR3. The V segment lost 6 bases and the J segment 8 bases; nucleotides outside the gene matches: 7. CDR1 is DFQATT, CDR2 SNEGSKA, per germline (reference sequence). CDR3 region: CSALPGLAGGHEQFF. CDR3 nucleotides: TGCAGTGCCCTCCCGGGACTAGCGGGAGGGCATGAGCAGTTCTTC.

This sequence joins TRBV20-1 and TRBJ2-1; D is perhaps TRBD2 (6 bases). The CDR3 runs to 14 residues. Germline V lookup: CDR1 DFQATT, CDR2 SNEGSKA (reference sequence). V lost 3 bases to trimming and J lost 8 bases, with 17 bases between them. CDR3 nucleotides: TGCAGTGCTAGGGGCGGGAAAGGTGGTGATGAGCAGTTCTTC. Translated, it gives CSARGGKGGDEQFF.

This clonotype was seen more than once but under ten times. This sequence joins TRBV11-2 and TRBJ1-1; D might be TRBD1 (5 bases). Trimming pared 7 bases from V and 6 bases from J, leaving 15 bases between. Germline V gives CDR1 SGHAT, CDR2 FQNNGV. The CDR3 has 13 amino acids. CDR3 residues: CASKKGRLAEAFF. The CDR3 DNA follows: TGTGCCAGCAAGAAGGGGAGGTTGGCTGAAGCTTTCTTT.

This chain links TRBV6-2 or TRBV6-3 with TRBJ2-7; a possible D gene is TRBD2 (6 bases). The length of the CDR3 is 16 residues. Deletions cut 0 bases from V and 2 bases from J, with 14 bases between. Germline values: CDR1 MNHEY, CDR2 SVGEGT. DNA for the CDR3: TGTGCCAGCAGTTACTCGATCGCGGGGATGACCTACGAGCAGTACTTC. This encodes CASSYSIAGMTYEQYF.

The chain couples TRBV7-2 to TRBJ2-1; tentatively, D is TRBD1 (8 bases). The CDR3 runs to 15 residues. Trimming removed 7 bases at V and 9 bases at J, with 22 bases between. Germline V gene data show CDR1 as SGHTA and CDR2 as FQGNSA. The CDR3 sequence: CASTRTGGGLAEQFF. The CDR3 DNA sequence: TGTGCCAGCACCCGAACAGGGGGGGGTCTCGCTGAGCAGTTCTTC. Looking up the rest from reference TRBV7-2 and TRBJ2-1 gives the full variable domain: GAGVSQSPSNKVTEKGKDVELRCDPISGHTALYWYRQSLGQGLEFLIYFQGNSAPDKSGLPSDRFSAERTGGSVSTLTIQRTQQEDSAVYLCASTRTGGGLAEQFFGPGTRLTVL.

The rearrangement joins TRBV7-2 to TRBJ2-5; either TRBD1 or TRBD2 may supply D (5 bases each). CDR1 and CDR2 from the germline V gene are SGHTA and FQGNSA. There are 13 residues in the CDR3. Trimming removed 2 bases at V and 7 bases at J, with 11 bases between. The DNA for the CDR3 is TGTGCCAGCAGCTTACCAGGGAGAGGGACCCAGTACTTC. Protein product: CASSLPGRGTQYF.

The table lists this clonotype with many counts. The J gene is TRBJ2-2, the V gene TRBV24-1, with 10 positions matching TRBD1. The CDR3 extends over 17 amino acids. Germline values: CDR1 KGHDR, CDR2 SFDVKD. Germline trimming cut 3 bases from V and 4 bases from J; bases unmatched to any gene: 7. The CDR3 DNA follows: TGTGCCACCAGTGATGCCACGGGACAGGGGTTCACCGGGGAGCTGTTTTTT. This gives the protein CATSDATGQGFTGELFF.

The V call is TRBV10-3, the J call TRBJ1-5; D possibly corresponds to TRBD1 (5 bases). The CDR3 runs to 15 residues. CDR1 is ENHRY, CDR2 SYGVKD, per germline. V shed 10 bases and J shed 3 bases, with 19 bases lying between them. The CDR3 region has the DNA TGTGCCACAACCGATGGGTCGGGGACCAATCAGCCCCAGCATTTT. Its protein is CATTDGSGTNQPQHF.